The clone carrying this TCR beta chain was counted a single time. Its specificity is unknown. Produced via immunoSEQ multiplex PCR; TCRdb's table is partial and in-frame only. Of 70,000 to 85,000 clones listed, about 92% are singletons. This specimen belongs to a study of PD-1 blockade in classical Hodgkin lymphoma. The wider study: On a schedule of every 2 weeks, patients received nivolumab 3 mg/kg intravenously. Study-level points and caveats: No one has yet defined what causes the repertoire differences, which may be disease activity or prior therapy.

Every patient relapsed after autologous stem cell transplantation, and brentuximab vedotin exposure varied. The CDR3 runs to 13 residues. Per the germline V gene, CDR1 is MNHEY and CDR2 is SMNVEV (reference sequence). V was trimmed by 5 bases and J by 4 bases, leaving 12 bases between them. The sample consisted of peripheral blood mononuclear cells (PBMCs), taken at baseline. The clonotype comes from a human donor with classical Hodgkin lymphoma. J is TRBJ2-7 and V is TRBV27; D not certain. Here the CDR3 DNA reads TGTGCCAGCAGTCCGGGTAGGGCGTACGAGCAGTACTTC. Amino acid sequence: CASSPGRAYEQYF.